These 32 T cell receptor beta chains were all obtained from the same sample, sequenced in a study of blood T cell repertoires in COVID-19. Here immunoSEQ multiplex PCR was the method, and the copy in TCRdb shows in-frame clones only, minus some. The sample includes hundreds of thousands of clones, around 91% of them seen just once. The specimen sequenced was PBMCs or T cells enriched from blood (not recorded which). The receptors stem from a young man who had recovered from COVID-19.

The V call is TRBV4-1, the J call TRBJ2-7; TRBD2 matches 9 bases. The V gene end was trimmed by 5 bases and the J gene end by 9 bases; junction bases not matched to a gene: 14. Germline V gene data show CDR1 as MGHRA and CDR2 as YSYEKL. This CDR3 contains 15 residues. CDR3 protein: CASSLPGSGSLGQYF. Here the CDR3 DNA reads TGCGCCAGCAGCTTACCGGGTAGCGGGAGTCTGGGGCAGTACTTC.

This rearrangement joins TRBV28 to TRBJ1-5, with TRBD1 matching 9 bases. Per germline, CDR1 MDHEN and CDR2 SYDVKM. The J segment lost 2 bases and the V segment lost 5 bases, leaving 7 bases of the junction unmatched. This CDR3 is built from 16 residues. In DNA form, the CDR3 reads TGTGCCAGCAGTCTTACAGGGGGCGGGCGCAATCAGCCCCAGCATTTT. It yields the protein CASSLTGGGRNQPQHF.

The genes are TRBV19 and TRBJ1-1, with 7 bases lining up with TRBD1. J lost 4 bases, V lost 6 bases, and 8 bases had no gene match. Germline assignment: CDR1 LNHDA and CDR2 SQIVND (reference sequence). CDR3 length: 14 amino acids. This CDR3 is CASRGTEWSTEAFF. CDR3 bases: TGTGCCAGTAGAGGGACAGAGTGGAGCACTGAAGCTTTCTTT.

The chain employs TRBV9 and TRBJ2-1, with TRBD2 as a possible D gene (6 bases). V was trimmed by 0 bases and J by 6 bases, leaving 7 bases between them. The CDR3 covers 13 residues. Germline V lookup: CDR1 SGDLS, CDR2 YYNGEE. The CDR3: CASSVELANEQFF. In nucleotides, the CDR3 is TGTGCCAGCAGCGTAGAACTAGCCAATGAGCAGTTCTTC.

The chain uses TRBV19 and TRBJ2-5; TRBD2 matches 13 bases. CDR1 is LNHDA and CDR2 is SQIVND in the germline V gene (reference sequence). This CDR3 has 15 amino acids. Losses at the gene ends were 5 bases for V and 5 bases for J; bases not matched to a gene: 5. The CDR3 bases are TGTGCCAGTAGTGGAACTAGCGGGAGGGAGGAGACCCAGTACTTC. Its protein is CASSGTSGREETQYF.

This chain links TRBV6-1 with TRBJ2-2, with TRBD2 identical over 10 bases. CDR1 and CDR2 (germline): MNHNS, SASEGT. CDR3 length: 16 amino acids. After removal of 2 bases from V and 8 bases from J, the junction contained 8 bases not matched to a gene. In DNA form, the CDR3 reads TGTGCCAGCAGTGAAAACCCCCTAGCGGGAGCGGGGGAGCTGTTTTTT. It specifies CASSENPLAGAGELFF.

The genes are TRBV3-1 (or the pseudogene TRBV3-2) and TRBJ1-6, with 7 positions matching TRBD1. Per germline, CDR1 LGHDT and CDR2 YNNKEL (reference sequence). The CDR3 is 16 amino acids. Germline trimming cut 4 bases from V and 3 bases from J; bases unmatched to any gene: 6. DNA for the CDR3: TGTGCCAGCAGCCTCGGGACAGAACTCTATAATTCACCCCTCCACTTT. Translated, it gives CASSLGTELYNSPLHF.

This clone was counted a single time. The V call is TRBV28, the J call TRBJ2-7; TRBD2 is a possible D gene (6 bases). The CDR3 has 16 residues. Germline CDR1 MDHEN, CDR2 SYDVKM. V lost 1 base, J lost 2 bases, and 15 bases lay in between. CDR3 nucleotides: TGTGCCAGCAGTTTATTCATCTGGACTACGCCCTACGAGCAGTACTTC. Translated, it gives CASSLFIWTTPYEQYF.

The rearrangement joins TRBV12-5 to TRBJ1-1; D is uncertain. Trimming stripped 0 bases from V and 1 base from J, with 3 bases between. From germline, CDR1 is LGHNT and CDR2 FRNRAP. The CDR3 loop spans 13 amino acids. The CDR3 DNA follows: TGTGCTAGTGGTTTGGTCGGGAACACTGAAGCTTTCTTT. Its protein is CASGLVGNTEAFF.

This rearrangement joins TRBV15 to TRBJ2-3, with 14 bases aligning to TRBD2. With 5 bases clipped from V and 8 bases from J, the junction kept 3 bases outside the gene matches. Germline CDR1 is LNHNV and CDR2 is YYDKDF (reference sequence). The CDR3 has 14 amino acids. CDR3: CATSLGLAGVTQYF. CDR3 sequence (DNA): TGTGCCACCAGCCTGGGACTAGCGGGAGTTACGCAGTATTTT.

The rearrangement joins TRBV19 to TRBJ2-1; 11 bases are a match to TRBD2. CDR1 and CDR2 (germline): LNHDA, SQIVND (reference sequence). This CDR3 comprises 15 residues. Germline trimming cut 8 bases from V and 7 bases from J; bases unmatched to any gene: 10. CDR3 DNA: TGTGCCAGTGGAATAGCGGGAGGGCCGCGGAATGAGCAGTTCTTC. This gives the protein CASGIAGGPRNEQFF.

The chain employs TRBV11-2 and TRBJ1-1; 10 positions match TRBD1. The CDR3 runs 15 residues. CDR1 is SGHAT, CDR2 FQNNGV, per germline. V lost 5 bases to trimming and J lost 1 base; unmatched junction nucleotides: 4. CDR3 in amino acids: CASSLRQGANTEAFF. CDR3 nucleotides: TGTGCCAGCAGCCTCAGACAGGGGGCGAACACTGAAGCTTTCTTT.

As to this clone: The junction does not match germline at one end; this may be a read error. The chain joins TRBV30 to TRBJ1-2; D ambiguous. This CDR3 region has 12 residues. CDR1 GTSNPN and CDR2 SVGIG come from the germline V gene (reference sequence). The CDR3 is CAWRSYQATLSF. The CDR3 DNA sequence: TGTGCCTGGAGGAGTTATCAGGCTACCTTATCCTTC.

The chain employs TRBV2 and TRBJ1-5; the match to TRBD1 covers 8 bases. Germline V CDR1 and CDR2: SNHLY, FYNNEI. This CDR3 contains 18 residues. V lost 5 bases, J lost 4 bases, and 16 bases stayed unmatched. The CDR3 loop is CASSPTWRGQGLNQPQHF. The CDR3 bases are TGTGCCAGCAGTCCAACGTGGAGAGGACAGGGCCTGAATCAGCCCCAGCATTTT.

The rearrangement links TRBV13 to TRBJ1-2, with D perhaps TRBD1 (5 bases). This CDR3 is built from 12 residues. Germline CDR1 PRHDT, CDR2 FYEKMQ (reference sequence). V gave up 4 bases and J gave up 8 bases, with 11 bases separating them. This CDR3 is CASSSRVGGYTF. CDR3 nucleotides: TGTGCCAGCAGCTCCAGGGTCGGGGGCTACACCTTC.

The V gene is TRBV6-5, the J gene TRBJ2-1, with 9 bases fitting TRBD2. CDR1 is MNHEY, CDR2 SVGAGI, per germline. Germline trimming cut 8 bases from V and 7 bases from J; bases unmatched to any gene: 6. CDR3 size: 13 residues. The CDR3 sequence is CASSLAGRNEQFF. CDR3 DNA: TGTGCCAGCTCCCTAGCGGGGCGGAATGAGCAGTTCTTC.

V and J are TRBV29-1 and TRBJ2-1; 11 bases map to TRBD2. After removal of 6 bases from V and 4 bases from J, the junction contained 8 bases not matched to a gene. CDR3 size: 15 residues. CDR1 is SQVTM and CDR2 is ANQGSEA in the germline V gene. CDR3 region: CSVVLAGGAYNEQFF. CDR3 nucleotide sequence: TGCAGCGTGGTATTAGCGGGGGGGGCATACAATGAGCAGTTCTTC.

This clone is a singleton in its sample. The sample contains more than one DNA sequence encoding this CDR3. The chain employs TRBV28 and TRBJ2-7; no clear D gene. Germline V lookup: CDR1 MDHEN, CDR2 SYDVKM. V shed 1 base and J shed 2 bases, with 3 bases lying between them. The CDR3 contains 12 residues. The CDR3 here is CASSLFTYEQYF. Here the CDR3 DNA reads TGTGCCAGCAGTTTATTCACCTACGAGCAGTACTTC.

The gene calls are TRBV28 and TRBJ2-1, with 7 bases lining up with TRBD2. The V and J ends lost 6 bases and 6 bases, in that order; junction bases with no gene match: 11. The CDR3 runs 15 residues. Germline CDR1 and CDR2: MDHEN and SYDVKM. The CDR3 DNA sequence: TGTGCCAGCAGCGGATCCGGACCGGGGGGCAATGAGCAGTTCTTC. Protein product: CASSGSGPGGNEQFF.

The V call is TRBV10-3, the J call TRBJ2-1, with TRBD2 matching over 7 bases. Germline assignment: CDR1 ENHRY and CDR2 SYGVKD. The CDR3 spans 15 residues. J was trimmed by 0 bases and V by 6 bases; bases with no gene match: 5. The CDR3 region has the DNA TGTGCCATCAGGGCGGGAGTTAGCTCCTACAATGAGCAGTTCTTC. Its translation is CAIRAGVSSYNEQFF.

CDR3 sequence (DNA): TGTGCCAGCAGCCAAGGCAACAGGGTACGCGACGAGCAGTACTTC. Translating it yields CASSQGNRVRDEQYF. The V gene is TRBV3-1 (or the pseudogene TRBV3-2), the J gene TRBJ2-7, with D perhaps TRBD1 (6 bases). V was pared by 1 base and J by 5 bases, with 15 bases between. Germline V lookup: CDR1 LGHDT, CDR2 YNNKEL (reference sequence). This CDR3 spans 15 amino acids.

A word on this clone: At the DNA level, this CDR3 is encoded by other sequences in the same sample as well. The genes are TRBV3-1 (or the pseudogene TRBV3-2) and TRBJ1-6, with D tentatively TRBD1 (5 bases). From germline, CDR1 is LGHDT and CDR2 YNNKEL (reference sequence). V was cut by 1 base and J by 10 bases, with 8 bases left in between. This CDR3 region has 13 residues. The CDR3 coding sequence is TGTGCCAGCAGCCAAGGGGGGGACTCACCCCTCCACTTT. It is translated as CASSQGGDSPLHF.

The V and J genes are TRBV6-5 and TRBJ1-3; 9 positions agree with TRBD1. After removal of 0 bases from V and 4 bases from J, the junction contained 4 bases not matched to a gene. CDR1 and CDR2 (germline): MNHEY, SVGAGI. This CDR3 spans 16 amino acids. The CDR3 DNA reads as TGTGCCAGCAGTTACTCCAGACAGGGGGTCGGAAACACCATATATTTT. It is translated as CASSYSRQGVGNTIYF.

This clone came up once. The rearrangement uses TRBV10-3 and TRBJ2-1, with 8 positions matching TRBD2. With V trimmed by 1 base and J by 6 bases, 8 bases remained unmatched. CDR1 and CDR2 (germline): ENHRY, SYGVKD. The CDR3 has 16 residues. CDR3 sequence: CAISEWSGSSGNEQFF. In DNA form, the CDR3 reads TGTGCCATCAGTGAGTGGAGCGGGAGTTCGGGCAATGAGCAGTTCTTC.

The chain joins TRBV3-1 (or the pseudogene TRBV3-2) to TRBJ1-1; the match to TRBD1 covers 10 bases. J was trimmed by 3 bases and V by 4 bases; bases with no gene match: 8. Germline V gives CDR1 LGHDT, CDR2 YNNKEL (reference sequence). This CDR3 has 16 residues. CDR3 residues: CASSPSTGGAYTEAFF. DNA of the CDR3: TGTGCCAGCAGCCCTTCGACAGGGGGCGCGTACACTGAAGCTTTCTTT.

In its sample, this clone was seen once. This chain uses TRBV5-6 with TRBJ1-2, with 8 bases fitting TRBD1. There are 13 residues in the CDR3. V was clipped by 4 bases and J by 8 bases; unmatched bases: 7. Germline V gene sequence: CDR1 SGHDT, CDR2 YYEEEE. The DNA for the CDR3 is TGTGCCAGCAGCCTCGGACAGGGTGGAGGCTACACCTTC. Protein: CASSLGQGGGYTF.

The chain joins TRBV5-8 to TRBJ1-5, with 8 bases identical to TRBD1. V lost 6 bases and J lost 3; bases outside the gene matches: 5. Germline CDR1 reads SGHTS; CDR2 reads YDEGEE. There are 14 residues in the CDR3. The CDR3: CASIYRGNNQPQHF. CDR3 sequence (DNA): TGTGCCAGCATATACAGGGGGAACAATCAGCCCCAGCATTTT.

The chain recombines TRBV7-9 with TRBJ2-1; possibly TRBD2 for D (6 bases). The CDR3 is 16 residues long. Germline CDR1 is SEHNR and CDR2 is FQNEAQ (reference sequence). V was cut by 5 bases and J by 5 bases, with 19 bases left in between. The CDR3 DNA reads as TGTGCCAGCAGCGTGCTAGCGTTGGTGGGAAACAATGAGCAGTTCTTC. Its protein product is CASSVLALVGNNEQFF.

The count of this clone is one. The gene calls are TRBV19 and TRBJ2-5; D uncertain. This CDR3 is 13 amino acids long. Germline-derived CDR1 and CDR2 are LNHDA and SQIVND (reference sequence). V lost 4 bases to trimming and J lost 2 bases, with 8 bases between them. The CDR3 protein is CASSSFQQETQYF. CDR3 DNA sequence: TGTGCCAGTAGTAGTTTCCAGCAAGAGACCCAGTACTTC.

The rearrangement uses TRBV9 and TRBJ2-1, with a tentative D call TRBD2 (5 bases). Germline values: CDR1 SGDLS, CDR2 YYNGEE. This CDR3 is built from 15 residues. The V gene lost 2 bases and the J gene lost 6 bases, with 15 bases spanning the gap. CDR3 sequence (DNA): TGTGCCAGCAGCGTCCTAGCTCCGCCGGCCAATGAGCAGTTCTTC. Its protein is CASSVLAPPANEQFF.

The V and J genes are TRBV5-1 and TRBJ2-1, with 10 positions matching TRBD2. CDR3 size: 15 residues. The trim removed 4 bases at V and 6 bases at J, leaving 7 bases unmatched. Germline CDR1 SGHRS, CDR2 YFSETQ. This chain's CDR3 is CASSQDLAGVNEQFF. CDR3 sequence (DNA): TGCGCCAGCAGCCAGGATCTAGCGGGAGTCAATGAGCAGTTCTTC.

The chain recombines TRBV5-1 with TRBJ2-1; 11 bases are a match to TRBD2. CDR3 length: 15 residues. Losses at the gene ends were 4 bases for V and 4 bases for J; bases not matched to a gene: 4. CDR1 and CDR2 (germline): SGHRS, YFSETQ. The chain's CDR3 is CASSETSGEYNEQFF. The CDR3 DNA follows: TGCGCCAGCAGCGAGACTAGCGGGGAATACAATGAGCAGTTCTTC.